The rows below give T cell receptor beta chains drawn from one sample of a study of cytomegalovirus exposure and HLA in healthy donors. TCRdb keeps only in-frame clones here, not all; method: immunoSEQ multiplex PCR. The table shows about 160,000 clones, with 70% to 90% occurring only once. The sequencing sample was made of PBMCs. The receptors here all came from a man aged 25-40 years in good health and CMV-seropositive. Both conserved end residues are part of each CDR3. A D gene is named only where the DNA matches it firmly. Rows may omit the clone size; those that give it use once, few, many or a size class.

v_gene	j_gene	abundance	d_gene	CDR3nt	CDR3aa
TRBV27	TRBJ2-2	.	.	TGTGCCAGCCGCCCGGCAGGGGAAGGCACCGGGGAGCTGTTTTTT	CASRPAGEGTGELFF
TRBV27	TRBJ1-5	.	TRBD1	TGTGCCAGCAGTAGACAGGGGGCCAGTCAGCCCCAGCATTTT	CASSRQGASQPQHF
TRBV7-9	TRBJ1-5	.	.	TGTGCCAGCAGCCTAATGGGGAGGGGGTCGAATCAGCCCCAGCATTTT	CASSLMGRGSNQPQHF
TRBV7-8	TRBJ1-2	.	TRBD1	TGTGCCAGCAGCCTGATTAGGGACAGGTTCGGGGCTAACTATGGCTACACCTTC	CASSLIRDRFGANYGYTF
TRBV6-1	TRBJ1-4	.	TRBD1	TGTGCCAGCCGAAGAGACAGGGCAACTAATGAAAAACTGTTTTTT	CASRRDRATNEKLFF
TRBV27	TRBJ1-4	.	.	TGTGCCAGCAGTGCCCGCCCAGGGTTCCATGAAAAACTGTTTTTT	CASSARPGFHEKLFF
TRBV19	TRBJ1-5	.	.	TGTGCCAGTAGTATAGATTCGAGCTGGGAGGGACGTTATAGCAATCAGCCCCAGCATTTT	CASSIDSSWEGRYSNQPQHF
TRBV6-5	TRBJ2-2	.	TRBD2	TGTGCCAGCGCTGGCGGGGGGGAGATCGGGGAGCTGTTTTTT	CASAGGGEIGELFF
TRBV6-1	TRBJ1-1	.	.	TGTGCCAGCGGGTGGGGCGTGAACACTGAAGCTTTCTTT	CASGWGVNTEAFF
TRBV9	TRBJ2-7	.	.	TGTGCCAGCAGCGTGGCCCCCCTCTCCTACGAGCAGTACTTC	CASSVAPLSYEQYF
TRBV6-4	TRBJ2-3	.	TRBD2	TGTGCCAGCAGTGTGGAGGTTAGCGGGGGGTCAGATACGCAGTATTTT	CASSVEVSGGSDTQYF
TRBV7-6	TRBJ1-1	.	TRBD1	TGTGCCAGCAGCATGACAGGGCTTGAAGCTTTCTTT	CASSMTGLEAFF
TRBV6-1	TRBJ1-6	.	.	TGTGCCAGCAGTGAACGAACGTGGGGCTTGGGTAATAATTCACCCCTCCACTTT	CASSERTWGLGNNSPLHF
TRBV13	TRBJ1-1	few	.	TGTGCCAGCAGCCACCGCGGAGGGACCCCTGAAGCTTTCTTT	CASSHRGGTPEAFF
TRBV7-2	TRBJ2-5	.	TRBD2	TGTGCCAGCAGTCGCCAACAGCGGGGGCAAGAGACCCAGTACTTC	CASSRQQRGQETQYF
TRBV7-6	TRBJ2-3	.	TRBD2	TGTGCCAGCAGCTTAGAATGGGGGGGACTAGCGGGGAGCCTCGGCACAGATACGCAGTATTTT	CASSLEWGGLAGSLGTDTQYF